These 9 T cell receptor beta chains originate from one sample sequenced in a study of Graves' ophthalmopathy and Graves' hyperthyroidism. RNA transcripts served as template for amplifying TCR beta CDR3 sequences. A first-round RT-PCR used HTBI primers, followed by a second-round multiplex PCR. TCRdb processed the multiplex PCR reads anew with MiXCR; each CDR3 protein has one entry. The sample shows about 660,000 distinct CDR3 sequences, roughly two fifths of them seen only once. Sequenced material: peripheral blood. These receptors were taken from an adult man with Graves' ophthalmopathy.

J is TRBJ1-3 and V is TRBV6-1, with a weak D call TRBD1 (6 bases). Germline CDR1 MNHNS, CDR2 SASEGT. Trimming pared 8 bases from V and 0 bases from J, leaving 14 bases between. This CDR3 has 15 residues. The CDR3 region has the DNA TGTGCCAGCTCACCCGGACAGACCTCTGGAAACACCATATATTTT. It codes for CASSPGQTSGNTIYF.

This clonotype was observed at least ten times. The chain recombines TRBV20-1 with TRBJ1-2; 7 bases line up with TRBD1. CDR1 is DFQATT, CDR2 SNEGSKA, per germline (reference sequence). V lost 0 bases, J lost 14 bases, and 12 bases stayed unmatched. CDR3 length: 13 residues. CDR3 region: CSARDSTTTGDTF. The CDR3 coding sequence is TGCAGTGCTAGAGACTCGACGACCACAGGGGATACCTTC.

Notes on this clonotype: Since a much larger clone is just one base distant, this may be a read error. The CDR3: CASSFRPGGYGHTF. CDR3 nucleotide sequence: TGTGCCAGCAGCTTCCGGCCAGGTGGCTATGGCCACACCTTC. The chain links TRBV5-6 to TRBJ1-2, with D unresolved. This CDR3 spans 14 amino acids. Germline CDR1 SGHDT, CDR2 YYEEEE.

In this sample, this clonotype turned up many times. The rearrangement links TRBV11-2 to TRBJ2-1; no reliable D call. There are 14 residues in the CDR3. CDR1 and CDR2 (germline): SGHAT, FQNNGV. The V end lost 4 bases, the J end lost 5 bases, and 12 bases lay between the germline ends. In DNA, the CDR3 is TGTGCCAGCAGCTCGGAGTGGGTGAACAATGAGCAGTTCTTC. It codes for CASSSEWVNNEQFF. Full variable domain (rest looked up from reference TRBV11-2 and TRBJ2-1): EAGVAQSPRYKIIEKRQSVAFWCNPISGHATLYWYQQILGQGPKLLIQFQNNGVVDDSQLPKDRFSAERLKGVDSTLKIQPAKLEDSAVYLCASSSEWVNNEQFFGPGTRLTVL.

This clonotype was detected only a few times. This chain joins TRBV19 and TRBJ1-3; no clear D. V was shortened by 6 bases and J by 7 bases, with 13 bases between the two germline ends. The CDR3 runs 13 residues. The germline CDR1 and CDR2 sequences are LNHDA and SQIVND (reference sequence). The CDR3 loop is CASRDLLMNTIYF. As DNA, the CDR3 is TGTGCCAGTAGGGACCTCCTAATGAACACCATATATTTT.

This chain joins TRBV25-1 and TRBJ1-5; TRBD1 aligns across 7 bases. V lost 8 bases, J lost 5 bases, and 3 bases stayed unmatched. Germline V CDR1 and CDR2: MGHDK, SYGVNS. The CDR3 runs 12 residues. CDR3 protein: CASRDRHQPQHF. The CDR3 nucleotides read TGTGCCAGCCGGGACAGACATCAGCCCCAGCATTTT.

The chain uses TRBV7-2 and TRBJ1-2, with 9 nucleotides matching TRBD1. The CDR3 runs to 15 residues. Unmatched junction bases numbered 10, after V lost 7 bases and J lost 4 bases. Germline values: CDR1 SGHTA, CDR2 FQGNSA. The CDR3 loop is CASTALQGASYGYTF. Here the CDR3 DNA reads TGTGCCAGCACAGCGCTACAGGGGGCCTCCTATGGCTACACCTTC.

Details on this clonotype: Possible read error: a much larger clone is one base away. The conserved phenylalanine or tryptophan normally closing the CDR3 is absent here, so this likely arose from a read error. The chain carries TRBV3-1 and TRBJ1-6, with 9 positions matching TRBD1. This CDR3 has 16 residues. CDR1 and CDR2 from the germline V gene are LGHDT and YNNKEL (reference sequence). The J segment lost 6 bases and the V segment lost 5 bases, leaving 8 bases of the junction unmatched. The CDR3 DNA reads TGTGCCAGCAGCGCTCGGGACAGGGTGACTAATTCACCCCTCCACCTT. Translation: CASSARDRVTNSPLHL.

Many counts were recorded for this clonotype. This chain uses TRBV10-3 with TRBJ2-6; either TRBD1 or TRBD2 may supply D (6 bases each). The CDR3 loop spans 15 amino acids. Germline CDR1 and CDR2: ENHRY and SYGVKD. Trimming removed 4 bases from V and 4 bases from J, with 11 bases in between. Here the CDR3 DNA reads TGTGCCATCAGTGCCGGGGGCTCAGGGGCCAACGTCCTGACTTTC. Translating gives CAISAGGSGANVLTF.